The source of this TCR beta chain is a study of blood T cells in healthy people across ages. Across the study: Per two T cells, about one barcoded beta molecule was captured through template switching.

The authors ran a second PCR of roughly 7 to 11 cycles using a sample-barcoded 5' primer and a J-beta primer mix. TCRdb reprocessed the 5' RACE reads with MiXCR, giving one entry per CDR3 protein. The sample lists 700,000 to 800,000 distinct CDR3 sequences, roughly 41% occurring once. This clonotype was sampled from a woman aged 60-75 years in good health. The sequencing sample was made of blood.

CDR3 nucleotides: TGCAGTGCTGTACAGGGGGCAACAGACTATGGCTACACCTTC. Protein sequence: CSAVQGATDYGYTF. The rearrangement joins TRBV20-1 to TRBJ1-2; the match to TRBD1 covers 9 bases. V shed 5 bases and J 3 bases; nucleotides not matched to a gene: 7. Germline loops: CDR1 DFQATT, CDR2 SNEGSKA (reference sequence). The CDR3 contains 14 residues.